The 14 T cell receptor beta chains below were found in one sample sequenced in a study of regulatory T cells in long-lasting Graves disease. Building the TCR beta libraries relied on iRepertoire HTBI primers, and CDR3 regions underwent Arm-PCR. TCRdb re-derived calls from the multiplex PCR reads in MiXCR, one entry per CDR3 protein. The sample yields around 460,000 distinct CDR3 sequences, approximately 22% seen once. The sample's time point: persistent/refractory GD, antithyroid drugs over 5 years with positive TRAb. The authors made the TCR library using RNA they extracted from PBMCs. The sequences come from peripheral blood mononuclear cells (PBMCs), collected when the disease was refractory, from a patient treated with antithyroid drugs. Receptor source: a female donor with Graves disease.

The rearrangement links TRBV7-2 to TRBJ2-3; D perhaps matches TRBD2 (5 bases). Trimming took off 1 base at V and 1 base at J, with 12 bases between the two ends. Looked up from germline, CDR1 is SGHTA and CDR2 is FQGNSA. CDR3 length: 16 amino acids. CDR3 loop: CASSLGLRERTDTQYF. The CDR3 coding sequence is TGTGCCAGCAGCTTAGGCCTAAGGGAGCGCACAGATACGCAGTATTTT.

The rearrangement joins TRBV11-2 to TRBJ2-1, with D unresolved. Trimming took off 5 bases at V and 7 bases at J, with 12 bases between the two ends. CDR1 and CDR2 from the germline V gene are SGHAT and FQNNGV. CDR3 length: 13 amino acids. Here the CDR3 reads CASSARLENEQFF. The CDR3 nucleotides read TGTGCCAGCAGCGCCCGGCTGGAAAATGAGCAGTTCTTC.

The table lists this clonotype with many counts. The rearrangement uses TRBV12-3 or TRBV12-4 and TRBJ2-5; 12 bases agree with TRBD2. The CDR3 runs to 17 residues. The V gene end was trimmed by 6 bases and the J gene end by 4 bases; junction bases not matched to a gene: 12. The DNA of the CDR3 is TGTGCCAGCAGACCCGGCAGACTAGCGGGAGCAGGAGAGACCCAGTACTTC. Amino acids: CASRPGRLAGAGETQYF.

The chain joins TRBV7-2 to TRBJ1-2, with 7 bases identical to TRBD1. The V segment lost 5 bases and the J segment 4 bases; nucleotides outside the gene matches: 16. The germline V gene has CDR1 SGHTA and CDR2 FQGNSA. The CDR3 has 17 amino acids. CDR3 coding DNA: TGTGCCAGCAGCCCCAGGGCCAGGGGGGGGGGGTTCTATGGCTACACCTTC. It is translated as CASSPRARGGGFYGYTF.

The chain recombines TRBV7-2 with TRBJ2-1; no clear D. The germline V and J ends were trimmed by 3 bases and 9 bases, with 6 bases remaining between them. The CDR3 consists of 11 residues. Germline values: CDR1 SGHTA, CDR2 FQGNSA. The CDR3: CASSFSGEQFF. CDR3 nucleotides: TGTGCCAGCAGCTTCTCGGGTGAGCAGTTCTTC.

J is TRBJ1-6 and V is TRBV7-2; D uncertain. Germline assignment: CDR1 SGHTA and CDR2 FQGNSA. Trimming removed 1 base at V and 7 bases at J, with 11 bases between. The CDR3 length is 15 residues. The CDR3 DNA reads TGTGCCAGCAGCTTAGTTCTCGGACCCAATTCACCCCTCCACTTT. It specifies CASSLVLGPNSPLHF.

This clonotype has more than one count but fewer than ten. The chain has TRBV7-2 and TRBJ1-4; 7 bases line up with TRBD1. The CDR3 length is 15 residues. J gave up 4 bases and V 5 bases, and 7 bases lay outside the gene matches. Germline V lookup: CDR1 SGHTA, CDR2 FQGNSA. DNA for the CDR3: TGTGCCAGCAGCCCCAGGACAGGCCATAATGAAAAACTGTTTTTT. It codes for CASSPRTGHNEKLFF.

This clonotype occurred a few times. The genes are TRBV18 and TRBJ1-1, with D unclear. V was clipped by 3 bases and J by 1 base, with 9 bases between them. Germline V CDR1 and CDR2: KGHSH, LQKENI. This CDR3 has 14 amino acids. CDR3 nucleotide sequence: TGTGCCAGCTCACCTGCTGGGAGGAACACTGAAGCTTTCTTT. It specifies CASSPAGRNTEAFF.

The rearrangement uses TRBV7-2 and TRBJ1-3; D is ambiguous. Germline values: CDR1 SGHTA, CDR2 FQGNSA. CDR3 length equals 15 residues. V lost 2 bases, J lost 2 bases, and 10 bases lay in between. CDR3 region: CASSLYGVAGNTIYF. The CDR3 nucleotides read TGTGCCAGCAGCTTATATGGGGTAGCTGGAAACACCATATATTTT.

This clonotype has at least ten counts. This chain links TRBV28 with TRBJ2-6; maybe TRBD2 (5 bases). Germline V gene data show CDR1 as MDHEN and CDR2 as SYDVKM. The CDR3 is 17 amino acids. Trimming pared 8 bases from V and 1 base from J, leaving 18 bases between. The CDR3 coding sequence is TGTGCCAGCTACAGTTTAGTAGGAGGTTCTGGGGCCAACGTCCTGACTTTC. This gives the protein CASYSLVGGSGANVLTF.

This clonotype was recorded many times. At one of its ends the junction is not consistent with the germline gene, which may arise from a read error. The chain carries TRBV6-1 and TRBJ1-5, with D hard to call. There are 13 residues in the CDR3. Germline V gives CDR1 MNHNS, CDR2 SASEGT. The CDR3 DNA follows: TGTACCAGCAAATCTAACAGCAATCAGCCCCAGCATTTT. This codes for CTSKSNSNQPQHF.

Points on this clonotype: A much larger clone differs from this one at a single base, so this may be a read error. The chain links TRBV7-2 to TRBJ2-7; 10 bases align to TRBD2. This CDR3 is 15 amino acids long. The J segment lost 6 bases and the V segment lost 3 bases, leaving 8 bases of the junction unmatched. The germline gives CDR1 SGHTA, CDR2 FQGNSA. CDR3 nucleotides: TGTGCCAGCAGCTTGGGACCAGCGGGAGGGGGCGAGCAGTACTTC. It specifies CASSLGPAGGGEQYF.

The chain recombines TRBV20-1 with TRBJ2-7, with 8 bases fitting TRBD1. The CDR3 sequence is 15 residues long. CDR1 and CDR2 from the germline V gene are DFQATT and SNEGSKA (reference sequence). Trimming cost V 1 base and J 3 bases; bases outside gene matches: 8. The CDR3 is CSARGPTGGSYEQYF. As DNA, the CDR3 is TGCAGTGCTAGAGGCCCCACAGGGGGAAGCTACGAGCAGTACTTC.

This clonotype was seen repeatedly, ten times or more. The chain uses TRBV7-9 and TRBJ2-7; D remains ambiguous. CDR1 and CDR2 from the germline V gene are SEHNR and FQNEAQ (reference sequence). V dropped 5 bases and J dropped 4 bases, with 9 bases sitting between them. This CDR3 has 12 amino acids. The CDR3 DNA is TGTGCCAGCAGCGCGGACGGGTACGAGCAGTACTTC. Translated, it gives CASSADGYEQYF.